Listed below are T cell receptor beta chains from one sample, sequenced in a study of cytomegalovirus exposure and HLA in healthy donors. Clones were sequenced by immunoSEQ multiplex PCR, and TCRdb holds only the in-frame ones, with some missing. The data contain 160,000 or so clones, approximately 80% of them singletons. The specimen sequenced was PBMCs. The receptors originated from a young man in good health and CMV-seropositive. CDR3s include the opening cysteine and the closing phenylalanine or tryptophan. Each record gives: V gene, clone size, J gene, D gene, CDR3 protein, CDR3 DNA. A D gene is named only where the DNA matches it firmly. Clone size appears in some rows only: once, few, many, or a class for an expanded clone.

TRBV5-1	.	TRBJ2-1	TRBD1	CASSEGASGGQFF	TGCGCCAGCAGTGAGGGGGCGAGCGGCGGGCAGTTCTTC
TRBV10-2	.	TRBJ2-3	.	CASSEYSRGDTQYF	TGCGCCAGCAGTGAATACTCGCGTGGAGATACGCAGTATTTT
TRBV18	.	TRBJ2-7	TRBD2	CASSPRQGKTTSGVGEQYF	TGTGCCAGCTCACCACGGCAGGGGAAAACGACTAGCGGGGTCGGCGAGCAGTACTTC
TRBV28	.	TRBJ1-5	TRBD1	CASSIQGAGQPQHF	TGTGCCAGCAGTATACAGGGGGCTGGTCAGCCCCAGCATTTT
TRBV4-1	.	TRBJ1-2	.	CASSAGVTNYGYTF	TGCGCCAGCAGCGCAGGTGTGACTAACTATGGCTACACCTTC
TRBV19	.	TRBJ1-5	TRBD1	CASSTPTGAQPQHF	TGTGCCAGTAGTACCCCGACAGGGGCTCAGCCCCAGCATTTT
TRBV7-9	.	TRBJ1-2	TRBD1	CASSLVWDSNYGYTF	TGTGCCAGCAGCTTAGTTTGGGACAGTAACTATGGCTACACCTTC
TRBV7-6	.	TRBJ2-3	.	CASSLPGSGTDTQYF	TGTGCCAGCAGTCTCCCGGGTAGCGGAACAGATACGCAGTATTTT
TRBV5-1	.	TRBJ2-3	TRBD2	CASSPRTSGGVDTQYF	TGCGCCAGCAGCCCTCGGACTAGCGGGGGGGTGGATACGCAGTATTTT
TRBV7-9	once	TRBJ1-1	TRBD1	CASSFRTGGMNTEAFF	TGTGCCAGCAGCTTTAGGACAGGGGGAATGAACACTGAAGCTTTCTTT
TRBV4-1	few	TRBJ1-2	.	CASSQFTYGYTF	TGCGCCAGCAGCCAATTCACATATGGCTACACCTTC
TRBV29-1	.	TRBJ1-2	TRBD1	CSVPGQGNYGYTF	TGCAGCGTCCCCGGACAGGGTAACTATGGCTACACCTTC
TRBV5-1	.	TRBJ2-7	TRBD1	CASSDRTGGPSSYEQYF	TGCGCCAGCAGCGACAGGACAGGGGGGCCTTCCTCCTACGAGCAGTACTTC
TRBV7-2	few	TRBJ1-5	.	CASSLASDQPQHF	TGTGCCAGCAGCTTAGCAAGCGATCAGCCCCAGCATTTT
TRBV7-2	.	TRBJ2-3	.	CASSFRQPGADTQYF	TGTGCCAGCAGCTTTCGACAGCCTGGGGCAGATACGCAGTATTTT
TRBV28	.	TRBJ1-2	TRBD1	CASSLGTAPWGYTF	TGTGCCAGCAGTTTAGGGACAGCCCCCTGGGGCTACACCTTC
TRBV5-5	.	TRBJ2-2	TRBD1	CASRPGQGENTGELFF	TGTGCCAGCAGACCAGGACAGGGAGAGAACACCGGGGAGCTGTTTTTT
TRBV2	few	TRBJ2-6	TRBD1	CASSAQGYSGANVLTF	TGTGCCAGCAGTGCACAGGGGTACTCTGGGGCCAACGTCCTGACTTTC
TRBV18	.	TRBJ1-2	.	CASSPSGDGYTF	TGTGCCAGCTCACCAAGCGGGGATGGCTACACCTTC
TRBV18	.	TRBJ2-3	TRBD1	CASSPQQGADTQYF	TGTGCCAGCTCACCCCAACAGGGGGCAGATACGCAGTATTTT
TRBV27	.	TRBJ1-1	.	CASSFGRGNTEAFF	TGTGCCAGCAGTTTCGGACGGGGGAACACTGAAGCTTTCTTT
TRBV28	.	TRBJ1-3	.	CASRSAGISGNTIYF	TGTGCCAGCAGATCCGCCGGTATCTCTGGAAACACCATATATTTT
TRBV18	few	TRBJ2-2	TRBD1	CASSRDRQNTGELFF	TGTGCCAGCTCACGGGACAGACAGAACACCGGGGAGCTGTTTTTT
TRBV4-1	.	TRBJ1-2	TRBD1	CASSQERYSLGTGGNYGYTF	TGCGCCAGCAGCCAAGAAAGGTATTCGTTGGGGACAGGGGGCAACTATGGCTACACCTTC
TRBV6-1	.	TRBJ2-3	.	CASSEVNRETDTQYF	TGTGCCAGCAGTGAAGTTAACAGGGAAACAGATACGCAGTATTTT
TRBV7-8	.	TRBJ1-1	.	CASSLGGVNEAFF	TGTGCCAGCAGCTTAGGGGGAGTTAATGAAGCTTTCTTT
TRBV2	few	TRBJ1-1	TRBD1	CASRHPGQGAHTEAFF	TGTGCCAGCAGACATCCGGGACAGGGGGCTCACACTGAAGCTTTCTTT
TRBV21-1	.	TRBJ1-2	.	CASSKSTASGYTF	TGTGCCAGCAGCAAAAGCACAGCTTCAGGCTACACCTTC
TRBV15	.	TRBJ1-2	.	CATSRPGSRVYGYTF	TGTGCCACCAGCAGACCTGGCAGCAGGGTCTATGGCTACACCTTC
TRBV7-9	.	TRBJ2-7	.	CASSQIYEQYF	TGTGCCAGCAGCCAAATTTACGAGCAGTACTTC
TRBV9	.	TRBJ2-2	.	CASSVEVWGESGELFF	TGTGCCAGCAGCGTAGAGGTGTGGGGCGAGTCCGGGGAGCTGTTTTTT
TRBV29-1	.	TRBJ1-2	TRBD1	CSAGGQGRTYGYTF	TGCAGCGCCGGGGGACAGGGCCGAACTTATGGCTACACCTTC
TRBV6-1	.	TRBJ2-5	TRBD1	CASSEWAGGEETQYF	TGTGCCAGCAGTGAATGGGCAGGGGGTGAGGAGACCCAGTACTTC
TRBV6-1	few	TRBJ1-6	.	CASSEEGPRYNSPLHF	TGTGCCAGCAGTGAGGAGGGGCCACGCTATAATTCACCCCTCCACTTT
TRBV2	.	TRBJ2-5	TRBD2	CASSGAGSGDQETQYF	TGTGCCAGCAGTGGCGCGGGGAGCGGGGACCAAGAGACCCAGTACTTC
TRBV19	once	TRBJ2-3	.	CASSTTSTDTQYF	TGTGCCAGTAGTACCACTAGCACAGATACGCAGTATTTT
TRBV5-1	.	TRBJ2-2	.	CASSLGQGRNTGELFF	TGCGCCAGCAGCTTGGGGCAGGGAAGGAACACCGGGGAGCTGTTTTTT
TRBV28	.	TRBJ1-5	TRBD1	CASSPGTGVQPQHF	TGTGCCAGCAGTCCAGGGACAGGGGTTCAGCCCCAGCATTTT
TRBV5-1	.	TRBJ2-5	TRBD1	CASSLGQGRETQYF	TGCGCCAGCAGCTTGGGACAGGGTCGGGAGACCCAGTACTTC
TRBV7-6	.	TRBJ1-1	.	CASSSGHSTEAFF	TGTGCCAGCAGCTCGGGACATTCCACTGAAGCTTTCTTT
TRBV30	.	TRBJ2-1	TRBD2	CAWSVDSGGTEQFF	TGTGCCTGGAGTGTGGATAGCGGGGGCACTGAGCAGTTCTTC
TRBV7-6	.	TRBJ1-5	TRBD1	CASSPEQGASDQPQHF	TGTGCCAGCAGCCCAGAACAGGGGGCGAGTGATCAGCCCCAGCATTTT
TRBV7-9	few	TRBJ2-7	.	CASSLAEGAEQYF	TGTGCCAGCAGCTTAGCGGAAGGGGCCGAGCAGTACTTC
TRBV19	few	TRBJ2-6	.	CASSMGRGDSGANVLTF	TGTGCCAGTAGTATGGGCAGGGGTGACTCTGGGGCCAACGTCCTGACTTTC
TRBV5-1	.	TRBJ2-2	TRBD1	CASSSDRDTGELFF	TGCGCCAGCAGCTCCGACAGGGATACCGGGGAGCTGTTTTTT
TRBV6-1	.	TRBJ1-1	.	CASSVTGGGTEAFF	TGTGCCAGCAGTGTGACAGGAGGAGGCACTGAAGCTTTCTTT
TRBV4-1	few	TRBJ1-1	.	CASSQLYGPNTEAFF	TGCGCCAGCAGCCAATTATATGGGCCTAACACTGAAGCTTTCTTT
TRBV27	.	TRBJ2-7	.	CASSLSPDSYEQYF	TGTGCCAGCAGTTTATCCCCAGACTCCTACGAGCAGTACTTC
TRBV5-4	.	TRBJ2-3	.	CASSLGPLEGDPDTQYF	TGTGCCAGCAGCTTGGGCCCTCTTGAGGGGGATCCAGATACGCAGTATTTT
TRBV9	.	TRBJ1-1	.	CASSRNQAEAFF	TGTGCCAGCAGCAGAAACCAGGCTGAAGCTTTCTTT
TRBV25-1	.	TRBJ2-3	TRBD1	CASRETGVYGTQYF	TGTGCCAGCAGGGAAACAGGGGTATACGGTACGCAGTATTTT
TRBV27	.	TRBJ2-2	.	CASHGFGGELFF	TGTGCCAGCCACGGGTTTGGCGGGGAGCTGTTTTTT
TRBV25-1	many	TRBJ1-3	TRBD1	CASRGQASGNTIYF	TGTGCCAGCAGGGGACAGGCCTCTGGAAACACCATATATTTT
TRBV6-6	.	TRBJ1-2	.	CASSYVGGSSYTF	TGTGCCAGCAGTTACGTCGGGGGATCGAGCTACACCTTC
TRBV9	few	TRBJ2-3	.	CASSPSGLGTDTQYF	TGTGCCAGCAGCCCCTCCGGGTTGGGCACAGATACGCAGTATTTT
TRBV7-9	.	TRBJ2-1	.	CASSLGTPNEQFF	TGTGCCAGCAGCTTAGGTACACCCAATGAGCAGTTCTTC
TRBV6-5	.	TRBJ2-7	TRBD1	CASTRLGTGAHEQYF	TGTGCCAGCACCCGGCTCGGGACAGGGGCCCACGAGCAGTACTTC
TRBV6-4	.	TRBJ2-1	TRBD2	CASSDSSSGDLDEQFF	TGTGCCAGCAGTGACTCCTCTAGCGGGGACCTGGATGAGCAGTTCTTC
TRBV27	.	TRBJ2-3	.	CASSSDGGWTKIVLGETGTQYF	TGTGCCAGCAGTTCTGATGGCGGTTGGACAAAGATAGTCTTAGGAGAGACAGGAACGCAGTATTTT
TRBV5-6	.	TRBJ1-4	.	CASSFWGGAELFF	TGTGCCAGCAGCTTTTGGGGAGGTGCGGAACTGTTTTTT